This passage covers 5 T cell receptor beta chains from one sample sequenced in a study of blood T cell repertoires in COVID-19. The table came from immunoSEQ multiplex PCR; TCRdb's copy has only in-frame clones and leaves some out. The data hold around 290,000 clones, with approximately 86% observed a single time. The sample was PBMCs or T cells enriched from blood (not recorded which). Receptors were obtained from a woman between 18 and 29 years old who had recovered from COVID-19.

The chain combines TRBV11-3 with TRBJ1-2, with D maybe TRBD1 (5 bases). Germline-derived CDR1 and CDR2 are SGHNT and YENEEA. The ends were cut back, 1 base at V and 0 bases at J, with 15 bases in the middle. This CDR3 contains 17 residues. The CDR3 here is CASSLARRGVSNYGYTF. CDR3 sequence (DNA): TGTGCCAGCAGCTTAGCGCGTCGGGGGGTTTCTAACTATGGCTACACCTTC.

The chain employs TRBV19 and TRBJ2-7; D may be TRBD1 (5 bases). This CDR3 comprises 14 residues. CDR1 and CDR2 from the germline V gene are LNHDA and SQIVND (reference sequence). The germline V and J ends were trimmed by 5 bases and 5 bases, with 16 bases remaining between them. Written as DNA, the CDR3 is TGTGCCAGTAGTTGGTCCGGAAGCAGGGACGAGCAGTACTTC. Translated, it gives CASSWSGSRDEQYF.

The rearrangement joins TRBV30 to TRBJ1-6; no definite D call. Germline CDR1 is GTSNPN and CDR2 is SVGIG (reference sequence). The CDR3 loop spans 13 amino acids. V shed 5 bases and J shed 7 bases, with 12 bases lying between them. As DNA, the CDR3 is TGTGCCTGGCGTGGCGGGGTGAATTCACCCCTCCACTTT. This codes for CAWRGGVNSPLHF.

CDR3 sequence (DNA): TGTGCCAGTAGTATGTACAGGGATTTAAGTGAAGCTTTCTTT. Its protein product is CASSMYRDLSEAFF. The V and J genes are TRBV19 and TRBJ1-1; possible D gene TRBD1, 6 bases. This CDR3 contains 14 residues. Germline CDR1 reads LNHDA; CDR2 reads SQIVND (reference sequence). V dropped 3 bases and J dropped 7 bases, with 15 bases sitting between them.

J is TRBJ1-2 and V is TRBV7-9; no firm D call. Trimming shortened V by 5 bases and J by 5 bases, and 18 bases separated the two germline ends. This CDR3 spans 15 amino acids. Germline V gene sequence: CDR1 SEHNR, CDR2 FQNEAQ (reference sequence). The CDR3, as DNA: TGTGCCAGCAGCCTACAAAGGACTCAACGATATGGCTACACCTTC. As protein: CASSLQRTQRYGYTF.